The T cell receptor (beta chain) under discussion was sequenced for a study of shared clonotypes between healthy human individuals. A remark on this clone: The target antigen is unknown.

Libraries were prepared by immunoSEQ multiplex PCR; TCRdb keeps only in-frame clonotypes and omits some of them. The data contain 100,000 to 120,000 clones, around 68% of them singletons. Overall study findings and caveats: For sorted subsets, rarefaction showed incomplete sequencing despite large depth. The genetic and exposure-history diversity represented was limited by few donors.

The sequencing sample was made of memory CD8+ T cells sorted from blood. The subset was: CD45RO+ cells pooled with CCR7-negative TemRA cells. The clonotype was recovered from a woman aged 30 to 39 in good health.

The CDR3 bases are TGTGCCAGCAGCCTAAGAGGTAGGGGGACCTACGAGCAGTACTTC. This sequence encodes CASSLRGRGTYEQYF. V gene TRBV7-6 combines with J gene TRBJ2-7, with D possibly being TRBD1 (6 bases). Looked up from germline, CDR1 is SGHVS and CDR2 is FNYEAQ. The CDR3 totals 15 residues. V was cut by 5 bases and J by 2 bases, with 16 bases left in between.